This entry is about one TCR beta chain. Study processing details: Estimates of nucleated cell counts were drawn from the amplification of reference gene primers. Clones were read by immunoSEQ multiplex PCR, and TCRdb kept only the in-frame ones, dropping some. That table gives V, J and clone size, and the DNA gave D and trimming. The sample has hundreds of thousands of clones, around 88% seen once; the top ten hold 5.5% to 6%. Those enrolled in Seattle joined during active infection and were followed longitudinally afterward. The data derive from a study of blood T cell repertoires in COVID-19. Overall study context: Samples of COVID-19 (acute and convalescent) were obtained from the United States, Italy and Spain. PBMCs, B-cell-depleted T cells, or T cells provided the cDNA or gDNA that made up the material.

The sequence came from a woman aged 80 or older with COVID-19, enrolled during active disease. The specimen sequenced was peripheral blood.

Here the CDR3 reads CASSRQGETQYF. CDR3 DNA: TGTGCCAGCTCTCGACAGGGAGAGACCCAGTACTTC. The rearrangement uses TRBV18 and TRBJ2-5, with 7 nucleotides matching TRBD1. The J segment lost 4 bases and the V segment lost 6 bases, leaving 2 bases of the junction unmatched. The CDR3 spans 12 residues. Germline CDR1 reads KGHSH; CDR2 reads LQKENI.